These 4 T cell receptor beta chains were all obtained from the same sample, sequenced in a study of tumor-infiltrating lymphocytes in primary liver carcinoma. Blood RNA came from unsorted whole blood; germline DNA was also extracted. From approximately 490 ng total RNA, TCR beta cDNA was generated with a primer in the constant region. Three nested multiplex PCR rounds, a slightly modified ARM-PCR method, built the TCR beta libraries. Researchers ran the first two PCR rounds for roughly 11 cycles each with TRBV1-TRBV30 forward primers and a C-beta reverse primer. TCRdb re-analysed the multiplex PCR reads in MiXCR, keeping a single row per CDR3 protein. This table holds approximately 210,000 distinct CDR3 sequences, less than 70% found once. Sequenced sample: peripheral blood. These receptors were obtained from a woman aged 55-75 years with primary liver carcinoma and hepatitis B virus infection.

CDR3 sequence reads: CASNRLAGDTYNEQFF. The CDR3 nucleotides read TGTGCCAGTAACCGTCTAGCGGGAGACACTTACAATGAGCAGTTCTTC. This chain links TRBV28 with TRBJ2-1, with TRBD2 identical over 10 bases. Germline CDR1 reads MDHEN; CDR2 reads SYDVKM. The CDR3 spans 16 residues. V lost 9 bases to trimming and J lost 4 bases; unmatched junction nucleotides: 12.

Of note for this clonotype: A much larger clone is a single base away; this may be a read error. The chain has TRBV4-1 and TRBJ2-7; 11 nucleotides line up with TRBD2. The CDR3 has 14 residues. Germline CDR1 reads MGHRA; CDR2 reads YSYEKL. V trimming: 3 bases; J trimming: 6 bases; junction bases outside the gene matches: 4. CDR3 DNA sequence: TGCGCCAGCAGCCACGGGACTAGCGGTTGCGAGCAGTACTTC. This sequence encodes CASSHGTSGCEQYF.

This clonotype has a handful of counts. The chain's CDR3 is CASSLGGVEQYF. The CDR3 DNA reads as TGTGCCAGCAGCTTAGGGGGCGTGGAGCAGTACTTC. The V and J genes are TRBV11-2 and TRBJ2-7, with D possibly matching TRBD1 (5 bases). Trimming shortened V by 1 base and J by 7 bases, and 8 bases separated the two germline ends. The V gene's germline CDR1 is SGHAT and CDR2 FQNNGV. CDR3 length: 12 amino acids. Looking up the rest from reference TRBV11-2 and TRBJ2-7 gives the full variable domain: EAGVAQSPRYKIIEKRQSVAFWCNPISGHATLYWYQQILGQGPKLLIQFQNNGVVDDSQLPKDRFSAERLKGVDSTLKIQPAKLEDSAVYLCASSLGGVEQYFGPGTRLTVT.

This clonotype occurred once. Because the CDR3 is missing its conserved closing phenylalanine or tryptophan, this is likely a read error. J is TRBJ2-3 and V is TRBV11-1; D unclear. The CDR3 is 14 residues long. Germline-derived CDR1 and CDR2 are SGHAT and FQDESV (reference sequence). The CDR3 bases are TGTGCCAGCAGCTTACAGGCCGGCACAGATATGCAGTATTTA. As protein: CASSLQAGTDMQYL.